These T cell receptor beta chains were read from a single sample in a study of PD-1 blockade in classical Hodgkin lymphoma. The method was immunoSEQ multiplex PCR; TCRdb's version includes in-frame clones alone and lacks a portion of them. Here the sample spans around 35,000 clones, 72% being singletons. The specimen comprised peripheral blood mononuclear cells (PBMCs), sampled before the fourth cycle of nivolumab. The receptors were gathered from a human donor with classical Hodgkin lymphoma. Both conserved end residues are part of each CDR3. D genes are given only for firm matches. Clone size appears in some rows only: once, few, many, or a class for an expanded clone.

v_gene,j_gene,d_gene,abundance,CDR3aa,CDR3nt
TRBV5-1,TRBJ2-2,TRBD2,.,CASRRREGSGELFF,TGCGCCAGCCGTCGCAGGGAGGGATCCGGGGAGCTGTTTTTT
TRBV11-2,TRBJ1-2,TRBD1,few,CASSKGQFNYGYTF,TGTGCCAGCAGCAAGGGACAGTTTAACTATGGCTACACCTTC
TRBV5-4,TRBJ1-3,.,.,CASSSGQSGNTIYF,TGTGCCAGCAGCTCAGGTCAATCTGGAAACACCATATATTTT
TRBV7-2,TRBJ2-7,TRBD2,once,CASSPGTSGAYEQYF,TGTGCCAGCAGCCCAGGGACTAGCGGGGCCTACGAGCAGTACTTC
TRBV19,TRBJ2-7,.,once,CATGQLGGYGEQYF,TGTGCCACCGGACAACTTGGGGGGTATGGCGAGCAGTACTTC
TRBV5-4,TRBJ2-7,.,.,CASSFPGLSREQYF,TGTGCCAGCAGCTTTCCCGGTCTCTCTAGGGAGCAGTACTTC
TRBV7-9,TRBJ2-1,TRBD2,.,CASSPSGSSSYNEQFF,TGTGCCAGCAGCCCGAGCGGGAGTAGCTCCTACAATGAGCAGTTCTTC
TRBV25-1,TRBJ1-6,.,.,CASSVVAGFNSPLHF,TGTGCCAGCAGTGTAGTGGCGGGCTTTAATTCACCCCTCCACTTT
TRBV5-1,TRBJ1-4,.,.,CASSQGRINEKLFF,TGCGCCAGCAGCCAGGGACGGATTAATGAAAAACTGTTTTTT
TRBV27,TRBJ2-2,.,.,CASSFVSRPGELFF,TGTGCCAGCAGTTTTGTCTCTCGGCCCGGGGAGCTGTTTTTT
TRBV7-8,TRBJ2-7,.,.,CASSDTGVESYEQYF,TGTGCCAGCAGCGACACCGGGGTCGAATCCTACGAGCAGTACTTC
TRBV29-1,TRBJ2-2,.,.,CSGRRNTGELFF,TGCAGCGGGCGCCGGAACACCGGGGAGCTGTTTTTT
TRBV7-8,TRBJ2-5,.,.,CASSLEGGAQETQYF,TGTGCCAGCAGCTTAGAAGGGGGGGCTCAAGAGACCCAGTACTTC
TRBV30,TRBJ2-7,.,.,CAWNSMTASYEQYF,TGTGCCTGGAATTCCATGACAGCCTCCTACGAGCAGTACTTC
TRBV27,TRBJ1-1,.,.,CASSLNGVYTEAFF,TGTGCCAGCAGTTTAAACGGGGTTTACACTGAAGCTTTCTTT
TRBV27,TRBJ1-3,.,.,CASSLTPEVNTIYF,TGTGCCAGCAGTTTAACCCCGGAGGTAAACACCATATATTTT
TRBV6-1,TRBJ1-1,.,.,CASTIRGLTEAFF,TGTGCCAGCACGATCCGGGGACTTACTGAAGCTTTCTTT
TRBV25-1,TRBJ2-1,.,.,CASIISWGQEQFF,TGTGCCAGCATTATTTCATGGGGGCAAGAGCAGTTCTTC
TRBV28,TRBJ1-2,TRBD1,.,CASSLYRTGGRYGYTF,TGTGCCAGCAGTTTATACCGGACAGGGGGAAGGTATGGCTACACCTTC
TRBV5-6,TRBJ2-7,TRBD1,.,CASSSGTGVREQYF,TGTGCCAGCAGCTCCGGGACAGGTGTAAGGGAGCAGTACTTC
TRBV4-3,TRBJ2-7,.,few,CASSQGGSYEQYF,TGCGCCAGCAGCCAGGGTGGGAGCTACGAGCAGTACTTC
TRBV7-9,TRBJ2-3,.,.,CASTLLGTLTDTQYF,TGTGCCAGCACCCTACTAGGGACACTCACAGATACGCAGTATTTT
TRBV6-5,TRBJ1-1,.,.,CASSLQNEAFF,TGTGCCAGCAGTCTACAAAACGAAGCTTTCTTT
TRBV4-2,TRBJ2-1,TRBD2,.,CASSPLAGGGMEEQFF,TGTGCCAGCAGCCCTCTAGCGGGGGGCGGTATGGAGGAGCAGTTCTTC
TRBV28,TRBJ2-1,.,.,CASRGPFNEQFF,TGTGCCAGCCGGGGACCATTCAATGAGCAGTTCTTC
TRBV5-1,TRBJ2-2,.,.,CASSLDGRSTGELFF,TGCGCCAGCAGCTTGGATGGCAGGAGCACCGGGGAGCTGTTTTTT
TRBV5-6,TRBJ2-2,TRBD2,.,CASSLEVAGLNTGELFF,TGTGCCAGCAGCTTGGAGGTAGCGGGGCTCAACACCGGGGAGCTGTTTTTT
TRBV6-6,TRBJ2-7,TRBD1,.,CASRYTGGGDEQYF,TGTGCCAGCAGATATACAGGGGGCGGGGACGAGCAGTACTTC
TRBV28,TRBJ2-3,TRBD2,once,CAIAGLAGPTDTQYF,TGTGCCATCGCGGGACTAGCGGGACCCACAGATACGCAGTATTTT
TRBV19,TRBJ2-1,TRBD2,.,CASSIDPGLVSTYNEQFF,TGTGCCAGTAGTATAGATCCAGGACTAGTCAGTACCTACAATGAGCAGTTCTTC
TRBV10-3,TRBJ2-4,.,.,CAISGGEEGDIQYF,TGTGCCATCAGTGGTGGGGAGGAGGGAGACATTCAGTACTTC
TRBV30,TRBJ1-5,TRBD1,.,CAFTDRGGNQPQHF,TGTGCCTTCACAGACAGGGGGGGCAATCAGCCCCAGCATTTT
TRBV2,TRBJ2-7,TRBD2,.,CASSRLAGEGEQYF,TGTGCCAGCAGTAGACTAGCGGGAGAGGGCGAGCAGTACTTC
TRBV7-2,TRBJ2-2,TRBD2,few,CASSRTGTSGGELFF,TGTGCCAGCAGTCGGACCGGGACTAGCGGCGGGGAGCTGTTTTTT
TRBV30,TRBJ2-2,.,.,CAWSVISLGELFF,TGTGCCTGGAGTGTAATTTCGCTCGGGGAGCTGTTTTTT
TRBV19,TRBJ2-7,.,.,CASMGARRDTYEQYF,TGTGCCAGTATGGGAGCGCGGAGGGATACCTACGAGCAGTACTTC
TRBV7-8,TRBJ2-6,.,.,CASSLGRRGLGANVLTF,TGTGCCAGCAGCTTAGGACGACGGGGGCTCGGGGCCAACGTCCTGACTTTC